Below, 9 T cell receptor beta chains from the same sample are listed, as sequenced in a study of CXCR3-negative and CXCR3-positive naive CD8 T cells. Researchers prepared the TRB cDNA libraries using 5' RACE with UMI labels. For each CDR3 protein, TCRdb gives one entry from its re-call of the 5' RACE reads, without DNA. This sample contains approximately 83,000 distinct CDR3 sequences. Source material: naive CXCR3- CD8+ T cells from blood. Documented subset: CD45RO-CCR7+CD27+CD95- naive CD8+ T cells lacking CXCR3 (TNR3-). Receptors originate from a human donor in good health. Some clones in this sample may be carry-over from other donors' samples.

The rearrangement links TRBV11-2 to TRBJ2-5. Germline loops: CDR1 SGHAT, CDR2 FQNNGV. This CDR3 region has 12 residues. CDR3 protein: CASTGFPETQYF. Full variable domain (rest looked up from reference TRBV11-2 and TRBJ2-5): EAGVAQSPRYKIIEKRQSVAFWCNPISGHATLYWYQQILGQGPKLLIQFQNNGVVDDSQLPKDRFSAERLKGVDSTLKIQPAKLEDSAVYLCASTGFPETQYFGPGTRLLVL.

The chain links TRBV7-8 to TRBJ2-7; TCRdb's D gene call, TRBD1, goes unchecked for lack of DNA. From germline, CDR1 is SGHVS and CDR2 FQNEAQ. CDR3 length equals 17 residues. The CDR3 loop reads CASSPGFQGSSVYEQYF.

CDR3 amino acids: CASSFSSGYEQYF. The chain links TRBV28 to TRBJ2-7. The CDR3 is 13 amino acids. CDR1 is MDHEN, CDR2 SYDVKM, per germline.

The V gene is TRBV7-2, the J gene TRBJ2-5. The V gene's germline CDR1 is SGHTA and CDR2 FQGNSA. CDR3 size: 16 residues. CDR3: CASSLVGRRSQETQYF.

The chain is built from TRBV11-2 and TRBJ2-3; TCRdb lists TRBD1, though no DNA is available to test this call. This CDR3 is built from 16 residues. Germline CDR1 SGHAT, CDR2 FQNNGV. CDR3: CASSLVPGALTDTQYF.

J is TRBJ2-4 and V is TRBV4-3. Germline V gene sequence: CDR1 LGHNA, CDR2 YSLEER. This CDR3 comprises 18 residues. This CDR3 is CASSQDISGYLAKNIQYF.

This rearrangement joins TRBV5-6 to TRBJ2-7. The CDR3 consists of 14 residues. Germline values: CDR1 SGHDT, CDR2 YYEEEE. CDR3 residues: CASSIIGETYEQYF.

This chain links TRBV5-5 with TRBJ1-1. CDR3 length: 13 residues. Germline lookup yields CDR1 SGHKS and CDR2 YYEKEE (reference sequence). CDR3: CASSLGVGTEAFF.

The chain employs TRBV11-2 and TRBJ2-7. Germline CDR1 is SGHAT and CDR2 is FQNNGV. The CDR3 is 14 residues long. CDR3 protein: CASSLSRGFDEQYF.